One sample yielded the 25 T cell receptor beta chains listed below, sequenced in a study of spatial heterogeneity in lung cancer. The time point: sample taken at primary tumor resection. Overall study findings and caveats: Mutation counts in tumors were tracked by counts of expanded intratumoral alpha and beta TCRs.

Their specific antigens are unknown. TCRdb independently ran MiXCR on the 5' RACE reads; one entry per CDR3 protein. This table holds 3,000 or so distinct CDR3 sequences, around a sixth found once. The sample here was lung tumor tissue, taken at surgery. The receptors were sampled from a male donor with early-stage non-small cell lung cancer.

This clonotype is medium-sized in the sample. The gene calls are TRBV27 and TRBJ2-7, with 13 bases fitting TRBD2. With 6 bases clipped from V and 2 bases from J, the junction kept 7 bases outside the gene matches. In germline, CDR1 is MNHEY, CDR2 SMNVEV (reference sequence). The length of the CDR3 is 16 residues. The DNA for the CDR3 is TGTGCCAGCAGCACCGGGACTAGCGGGGTTGCCTACGAGCAGTACTTC. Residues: CASSTGTSGVAYEQYF.

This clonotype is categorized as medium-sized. CDR3 sequence reads: CASSSLFGGDTDTQYF. In DNA form, the CDR3 reads TGCGCCAGCAGCTCTTTGTTCGGAGGAGACACAGATACGCAGTATTTT. The chain carries TRBV5-1 and TRBJ2-3; possible D gene TRBD2, 5 bases. The ends were cut back, 3 bases at V and 2 bases at J, with 16 bases in the middle. The germline V gene encodes CDR1 SGHRS and CDR2 YFSETQ. The CDR3 is 16 residues long.

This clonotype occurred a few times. DNA of the CDR3: TGTGCCACCAGCAGTGGGGGTATTGAGGAGACCCAGTACTTC. This codes for CATSSGGIEETQYF. The V gene is TRBV24-1, the J gene TRBJ2-5; possibly TRBD1 or TRBD2 for D (5 bases each). Germline V gene sequence: CDR1 KGHDR, CDR2 SFDVKD. The CDR3 is made up of 14 amino acids. Trimming stripped 7 bases from V and 5 bases from J, with 16 bases between.

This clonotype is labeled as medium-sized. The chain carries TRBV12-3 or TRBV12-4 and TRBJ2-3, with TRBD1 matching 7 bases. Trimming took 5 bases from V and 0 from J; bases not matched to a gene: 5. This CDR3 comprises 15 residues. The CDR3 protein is CASSPRQGSTDTQYF. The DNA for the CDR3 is TGTGCCAGCAGTCCCCGACAGGGCAGCACAGATACGCAGTATTTT.

The CDR3 region is CASSYAGQGNEQYF. DNA for the CDR3: TGTGCCAGCAGTTACGCTGGACAGGGGAACGAGCAGTACTTC. The J gene is TRBJ2-7, the V gene TRBV6-5; 9 bases line up with TRBD1. This CDR3 is built from 14 residues. J was trimmed by 5 bases and V by 2 bases; bases with no gene match: 4. Germline CDR1 and CDR2: MNHEY and SVGAGI.

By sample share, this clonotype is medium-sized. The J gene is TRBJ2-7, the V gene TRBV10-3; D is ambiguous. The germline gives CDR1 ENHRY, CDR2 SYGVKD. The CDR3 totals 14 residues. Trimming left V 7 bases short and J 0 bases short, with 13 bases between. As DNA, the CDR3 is TGTGCCATCACTCCGGACGGCCGCTCCTACGAGCAGTACTTC. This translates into CAITPDGRSYEQYF.

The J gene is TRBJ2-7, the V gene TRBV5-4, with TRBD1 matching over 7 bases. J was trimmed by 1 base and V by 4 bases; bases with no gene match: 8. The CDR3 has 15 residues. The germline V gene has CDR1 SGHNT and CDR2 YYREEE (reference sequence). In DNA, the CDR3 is TGTGCCAGCAGCACTACCGGGACAGAGTCCTACGAGCAGTACTTC. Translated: CASSTTGTESYEQYF. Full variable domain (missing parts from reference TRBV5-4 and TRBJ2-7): ETGVTQSPTHLIKTRGQQVTLRCSSQSGHNTVSWYQQALGQGPQFIFQYYREEENGRGNFPPRFSGLQFPNYSSELNVNALELDDSALYLCASSTTGTESYEQYFGPGTRLTVT.

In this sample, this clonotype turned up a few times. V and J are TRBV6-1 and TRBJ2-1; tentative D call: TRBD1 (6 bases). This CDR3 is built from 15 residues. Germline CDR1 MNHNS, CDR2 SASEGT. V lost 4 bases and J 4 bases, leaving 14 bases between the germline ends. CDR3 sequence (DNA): TGTGCCAGCAGTGTCTCTAGAGGGACATACAATGAGCAGTTCTTC. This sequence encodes CASSVSRGTYNEQFF.

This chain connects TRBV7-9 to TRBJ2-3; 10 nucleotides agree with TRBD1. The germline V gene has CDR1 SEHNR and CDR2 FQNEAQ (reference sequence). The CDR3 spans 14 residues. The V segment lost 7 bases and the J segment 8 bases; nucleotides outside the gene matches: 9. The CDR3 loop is CASNMGQGSGTQYF. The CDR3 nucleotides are TGTGCCAGCAACATGGGACAGGGGTCGGGTACGCAGTATTTT.

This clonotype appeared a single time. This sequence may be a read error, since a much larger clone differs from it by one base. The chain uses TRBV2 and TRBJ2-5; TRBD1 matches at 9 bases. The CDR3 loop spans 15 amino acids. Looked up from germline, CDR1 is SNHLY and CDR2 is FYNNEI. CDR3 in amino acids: CASSPRTGVMETQHF. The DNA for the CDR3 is TGTGCCAGCAGCCCGCGGACAGGGGTGATGGAGACCCAGCACTTC.

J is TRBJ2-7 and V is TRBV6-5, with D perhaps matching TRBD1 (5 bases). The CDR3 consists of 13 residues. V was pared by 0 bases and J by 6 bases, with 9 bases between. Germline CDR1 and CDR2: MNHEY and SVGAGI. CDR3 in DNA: TGTGCCAGCAGTTACTCGAAGGGGTCCGAGCAGTACTTC. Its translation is CASSYSKGSEQYF.

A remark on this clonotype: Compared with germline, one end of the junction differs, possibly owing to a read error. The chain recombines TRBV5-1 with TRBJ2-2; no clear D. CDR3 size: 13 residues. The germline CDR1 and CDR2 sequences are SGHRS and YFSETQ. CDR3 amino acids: CTSRLKADGELFF. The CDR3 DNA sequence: TGCACCAGCAGGTTAAAGGCGGACGGGGAGCTGTTTTTT. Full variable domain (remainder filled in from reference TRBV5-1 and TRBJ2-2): KAGVTQTPRYLIKTRGQQVTLSCSPISGHRSVSWYQQTPGQGLQFLFEYFSETQRNKGNFPGRFSGRQFSNSRSEMNVSTLELGDSALYLCTSRLKADGELFFGEGSRLTVL.

In DNA form, the CDR3 reads TGTGCCAGCAGTTTGTCAGGGGGTGAGACCCAGTACTTC. It specifies CASSLSGGETQYF. This rearrangement joins TRBV28 to TRBJ2-5, with 7 bases aligning to TRBD1. With V trimmed by 3 bases and J by 5 bases, 3 bases remained unmatched. Germline V gene data show CDR1 as MDHEN and CDR2 as SYDVKM. The CDR3 totals 13 residues.

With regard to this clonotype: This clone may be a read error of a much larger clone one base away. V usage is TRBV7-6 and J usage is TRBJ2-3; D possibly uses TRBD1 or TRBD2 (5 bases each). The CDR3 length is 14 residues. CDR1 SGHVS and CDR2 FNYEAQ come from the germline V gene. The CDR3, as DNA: TGTGCCAGCAGAGCCCGGGACCACACAGATACGCACTATTTT. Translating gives CASRARDHTDTHYF.

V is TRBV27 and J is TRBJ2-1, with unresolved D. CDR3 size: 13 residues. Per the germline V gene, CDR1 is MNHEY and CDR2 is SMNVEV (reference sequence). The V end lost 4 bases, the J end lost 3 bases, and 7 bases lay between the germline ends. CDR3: CASSSSVYNEQFF. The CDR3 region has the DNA TGTGCCAGCAGTTCGTCGGTCTACAATGAGCAGTTCTTC.

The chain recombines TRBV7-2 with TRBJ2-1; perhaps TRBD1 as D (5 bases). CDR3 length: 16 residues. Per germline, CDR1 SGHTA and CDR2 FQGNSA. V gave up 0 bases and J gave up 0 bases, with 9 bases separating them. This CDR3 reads CASSLAADSSYNEQFF. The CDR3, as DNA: TGTGCCAGCAGCTTAGCTGCCGACAGCTCCTACAATGAGCAGTTCTTC.

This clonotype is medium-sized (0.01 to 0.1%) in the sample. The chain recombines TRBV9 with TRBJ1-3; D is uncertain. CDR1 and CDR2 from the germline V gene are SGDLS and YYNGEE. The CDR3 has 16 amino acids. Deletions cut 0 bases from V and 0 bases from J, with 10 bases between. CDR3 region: CASSVATGISGNTIYF. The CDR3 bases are TGTGCCAGCAGCGTAGCTACGGGGATCTCTGGAAACACCATATATTTT.

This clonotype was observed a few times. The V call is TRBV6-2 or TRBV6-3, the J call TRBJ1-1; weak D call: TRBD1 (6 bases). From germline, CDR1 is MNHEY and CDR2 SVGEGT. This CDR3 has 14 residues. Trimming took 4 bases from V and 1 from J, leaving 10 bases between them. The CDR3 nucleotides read TGTGCCAGCAGTTCCGGCAGGGGGAACACTGAAGCTTTCTTT. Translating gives CASSSGRGNTEAFF.

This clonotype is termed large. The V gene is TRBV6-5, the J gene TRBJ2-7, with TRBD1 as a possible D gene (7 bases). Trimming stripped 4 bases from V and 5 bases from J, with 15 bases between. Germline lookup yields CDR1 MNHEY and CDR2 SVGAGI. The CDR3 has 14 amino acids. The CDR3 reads CASSFRGAVHEQYF. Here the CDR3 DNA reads TGTGCCAGCAGTTTCAGGGGGGCCGTCCACGAGCAGTACTTC.

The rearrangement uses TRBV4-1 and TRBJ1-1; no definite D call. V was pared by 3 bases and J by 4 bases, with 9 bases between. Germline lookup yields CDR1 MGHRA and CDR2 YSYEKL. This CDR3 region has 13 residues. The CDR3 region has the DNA TGCGCCAGCAGCCAGCAGGAGGTCACTGAAGCTTTCTTT. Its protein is CASSQQEVTEAFF.

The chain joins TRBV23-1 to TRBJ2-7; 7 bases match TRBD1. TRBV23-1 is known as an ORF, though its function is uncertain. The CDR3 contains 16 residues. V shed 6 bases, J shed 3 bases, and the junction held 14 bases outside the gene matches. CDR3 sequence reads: CASRGGRDPLFYEQYF. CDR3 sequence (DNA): TGCGCCAGCAGAGGGGGCCGGGATCCACTCTTCTACGAGCAGTACTTC.

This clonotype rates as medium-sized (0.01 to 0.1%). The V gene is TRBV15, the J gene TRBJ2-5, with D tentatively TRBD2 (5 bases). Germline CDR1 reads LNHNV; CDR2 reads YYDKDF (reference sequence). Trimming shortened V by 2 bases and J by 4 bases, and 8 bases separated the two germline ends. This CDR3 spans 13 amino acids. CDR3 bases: TGTGCCACCAGCAGACTAGCTGGAGAGACCCAGTACTTC. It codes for CATSRLAGETQYF.

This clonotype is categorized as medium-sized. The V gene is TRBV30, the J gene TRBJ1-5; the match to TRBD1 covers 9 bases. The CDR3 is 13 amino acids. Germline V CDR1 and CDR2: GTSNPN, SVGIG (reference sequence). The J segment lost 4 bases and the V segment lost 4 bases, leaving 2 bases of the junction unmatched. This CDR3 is CAWNRGRNQPQHF. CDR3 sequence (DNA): TGTGCCTGGAACAGGGGGCGGAATCAGCCCCAGCATTTT. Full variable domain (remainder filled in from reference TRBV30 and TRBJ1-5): SQTIHQWPATLVQPVGSPLSLECTVEGTSNPNLYWYRQAAGRGLQLLFYSVGIGQISSEVPQNLSASRPQDRQFILSSKKLLLSDSGFYLCAWNRGRNQPQHFGDGTRLSIL.

CDR3 sequence reads: CASRRSSYNSPLHF. The CDR3 DNA is TGTGCCAGCCGACGGAGCTCCTATAATTCACCCCTCCACTTT. The V call is TRBV6-2 or TRBV6-3, the J call TRBJ1-6, with unresolved D. This CDR3 contains 14 residues. Germline V CDR1 and CDR2: MNHEY, SVGEGT. Trimming removed 8 bases from V and 0 bases from J, with 8 bases in between.

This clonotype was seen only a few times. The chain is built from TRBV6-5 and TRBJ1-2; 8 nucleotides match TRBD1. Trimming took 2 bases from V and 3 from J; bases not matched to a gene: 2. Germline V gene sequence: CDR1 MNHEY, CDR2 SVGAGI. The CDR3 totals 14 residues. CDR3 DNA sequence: TGTGCCAGCAGTTACACAGGGGGGGACTATGGCTACACCTTC. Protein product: CASSYTGGDYGYTF.